These 26 T cell receptor beta chains share one sample of origin, sequenced in a study of T-cell memory formation after mild COVID-19. TCRdb fed the 5' RACE reads into MiXCR, producing one record per CDR3 protein. The sample lists nearly 250,000 distinct CDR3 sequences, approximately 15% occurring once. The sample consisted of PBMCs or a T cell subset sorted from them (not recorded which). These receptors came from an adult woman who had mild COVID-19 (a few samples of this study predate the infection). Cell type and time point are not known.

This clonotype occurred a few times. J is TRBJ1-2 and V is TRBV6-1; TRBD1 is a possible D gene (6 bases). CDR1 and CDR2 from the germline V gene are MNHNS and SASEGT. Deletions cut 10 bases from V and 5 bases from J, with 17 bases between. The CDR3 has 13 amino acids. As DNA, the CDR3 is TGTGCCACCAAAATGGGGGCAGGGTATGGCTACACCTTC. Amino acid sequence: CATKMGAGYGYTF.

V usage is TRBV24-1 and J usage is TRBJ2-1; 7 bases are shared with TRBD2. The CDR3 is 16 amino acids. Germline V gene sequence: CDR1 KGHDR, CDR2 SFDVKD. Losses at the gene ends were 3 bases for V and 2 bases for J; bases not matched to a gene: 6. For the CDR3, the DNA is TGTGCCACCAGTGATGACGCTAGCGGAACCTACAATGAGCAGTTCTTC. This encodes CATSDDASGTYNEQFF.

CDR3 sequence reads: CASSERLAGPWEQYF. CDR3 in DNA: TGTGCCAGCAGTGAAAGACTAGCGGGGCCCTGGGAGCAGTACTTC. The rearrangement links TRBV2 to TRBJ2-7; TRBD2 matches 11 bases. V lost 2 bases, J lost 7 bases, and 7 bases stayed unmatched. CDR3 length: 15 amino acids. Germline V gene data show CDR1 as SNHLY and CDR2 as FYNNEI.

This clonotype has a handful of counts. The gene calls are TRBV29-1 and TRBJ1-3; the D gene is possibly TRBD1 (5 bases). The germline V and J ends were trimmed by 0 bases and 0 bases, with 15 bases remaining between them. The germline CDR1 and CDR2 sequences are SQVTM and ANQGSEA. This CDR3 has 17 residues. Written as DNA, the CDR3 is TGCAGCGTTGAAGATCTTCGGGGGGGACCCTCTGGAAACACCATATATTTT. It is translated as CSVEDLRGGPSGNTIYF.

The CDR3 sequence is CASSPSRGSNTEAFF. The CDR3 bases are TGTGCCAGCAGTCCCTCCAGGGGGTCGAACACTGAAGCTTTCTTT. The gene calls are TRBV7-9 and TRBJ1-1, with 7 bases matching TRBD1. The CDR3 loop spans 15 amino acids. Germline V gene lookup returns CDR1 SEHNR and CDR2 FQNEAQ (reference sequence). The trim removed 6 bases at V and 1 base at J, leaving 8 bases unmatched. Full variable domain (missing parts from reference TRBV7-9 and TRBJ1-1): DTGVSQNPRHKITKRGQNVTFRCDPISEHNRLYWYRQTLGQGPEFLTYFQNEAQLEKSRLLSDRFSAERPKGSFSTLEIQRTEQGDSAMYLCASSPSRGSNTEAFFGQGTRLTVV.

The chain is built from TRBV19 and TRBJ2-1; a possible D gene is TRBD1 (5 bases). The CDR3 has 16 residues. Germline V gene lookup returns CDR1 LNHDA and CDR2 SQIVND (reference sequence). Trimming removed 8 bases from V and 1 base from J, with 18 bases in between. The CDR3 DNA is TGTGCCAGTTGTTATGATCTCAGGGCTTCCTACAATGAGCAGTTCTTC. Translated, it gives CASCYDLRASYNEQFF.

This chain links TRBV15 with TRBJ2-1, with 11 bases that match TRBD2. V gave up 0 bases and J gave up 8 bases; unmatched junction bases: 6. The CDR3 runs 16 residues. Looked up from germline, CDR1 is LNHNV and CDR2 is YYDKDF (reference sequence). The CDR3 loop is CATSRDPGLAVDEQFF. As DNA, the CDR3 is TGTGCCACCAGCAGAGATCCGGGACTAGCGGTCGATGAGCAGTTCTTC.

This clonotype was found a few times. The V call is TRBV15, the J call TRBJ2-1, with D possibly matching TRBD1 (6 bases). The germline V and J ends were trimmed by 3 bases and 3 bases, with 15 bases remaining between them. Germline V lookup: CDR1 LNHNV, CDR2 YYDKDF (reference sequence). This CDR3 is 16 amino acids long. This CDR3 reads CATSRRGNRNYNEQFF. The CDR3 bases are TGTGCCACCAGCAGGAGGGGGAATCGGAACTACAATGAGCAGTTCTTC.

The V and J genes are TRBV6-5 and TRBJ1-1; 7 bases map to TRBD1. The V gene's germline CDR1 is MNHEY and CDR2 SVGAGI. CDR3 length: 15 residues. With 5 bases clipped from V and 1 base from J, the junction kept 7 bases outside the gene matches. For the CDR3, the DNA is TGTGCCAGCAGTGGGACCGGGACAGAGAACACTGAAGCTTTCTTT. This encodes CASSGTGTENTEAFF.

The genes are TRBV6-2 or TRBV6-3 and TRBJ2-5; maybe TRBD1 (6 bases). Trimming shortened V by 5 bases and J by 9 bases, and 19 bases separated the two germline ends. This CDR3 is built from 14 residues. Per germline, CDR1 MNHEY and CDR2 SVGEGT. The CDR3 bases are TGTGCCAGCAGTCACCGGGACACGGGTATTGCCCAGTACTTC. This sequence encodes CASSHRDTGIAQYF.

This clonotype occurred a few times. J is TRBJ2-1 and V is TRBV19; D gene unclear. The CDR3 contains 15 residues. The germline V gene has CDR1 LNHDA and CDR2 SQIVND (reference sequence). Trimming pared 3 bases from V and 2 bases from J, leaving 11 bases between. The CDR3 protein is CASSIKGRAYNEQFF. The DNA of the CDR3 is TGTGCCAGTAGTATTAAAGGCAGAGCCTACAATGAGCAGTTCTTC.

A few counts support this clonotype. The chain joins TRBV25-1 to TRBJ1-1, with unresolved D. The CDR3 is 17 residues long. V was pared by 0 bases and J by 3 bases, with 17 bases between. The germline V gene has CDR1 MGHDK and CDR2 SYGVNS. The CDR3 region is CASSEYRSRVGYTEAFF. The CDR3, as DNA: TGTGCCAGCAGTGAATACCGGTCTAGGGTTGGGTACACTGAAGCTTTCTTT.

This chain uses TRBV30 with TRBJ1-1; the D gene is possibly TRBD1 (6 bases). There are 14 residues in the CDR3. The germline CDR1 and CDR2 sequences are GTSNPN and SVGIG (reference sequence). Trimming pared 0 bases from V and 5 bases from J, leaving 13 bases between. CDR3 protein: CAWSVLNRVTEAFF. DNA of the CDR3: TGTGCCTGGAGTGTATTAAACAGGGTGACTGAAGCTTTCTTT.

This clonotype has a handful of counts. The chain joins TRBV6-6 to TRBJ2-3, with D unclear. Trimming stripped 0 bases from V and 0 bases from J, with 10 bases between. The germline V gene has CDR1 MNHNY and CDR2 SVGAGI (reference sequence). The CDR3 totals 16 residues. The CDR3 sequence: CASSYSASGSTDTQYF. In nucleotides, the CDR3 is TGTGCCAGCAGTTACTCCGCTAGTGGGAGCACAGATACGCAGTATTTT.

This chain joins TRBV4-2 and TRBJ1-4; 8 bases agree with TRBD1. Germline CDR1 LGHNA, CDR2 YNFKEQ. The length of the CDR3 is 14 residues. Germline trimming cut 3 bases from V and 8 bases from J; bases unmatched to any gene: 5. CDR3 amino acids: CASSHGQGGEKLFF. The CDR3, as DNA: TGTGCCAGCAGCCATGGACAGGGCGGAGAAAAACTGTTTTTT.

This clonotype was seen more than once but under ten times. The chain couples TRBV6-1 to TRBJ1-1; D remains unclear. The V and J ends lost 5 bases and 0 bases respectively, with 16 bases between them. The germline CDR1 and CDR2 sequences are MNHNS and SASEGT. This CDR3 has 16 amino acids. CDR3 protein: CASSSVRRNMNTEAFF. CDR3 nucleotide sequence: TGTGCCAGCAGTTCGGTACGGCGGAACATGAACACTGAAGCTTTCTTT.

In its sample, this clonotype was seen many times. The rearrangement links TRBV5-1 to TRBJ2-7, with a possible D match to TRBD2 (5 bases). Germline V gene data show CDR1 as SGHRS and CDR2 as YFSETQ. There are 13 residues in the CDR3. Trimming stripped 4 bases from V and 9 bases from J, with 17 bases between. CDR3 amino acids: CASSTEEGARQYF. In DNA form, the CDR3 reads TGCGCCAGCAGCACGGAAGAGGGTGCGCGGCAGTACTTC.

In this sample, this clonotype turned up a few times. This CDR3 reads CASSSGVSFQETQYF. In DNA, the CDR3 is TGTGCCAGCAGTTCCGGCGTCAGTTTCCAAGAGACCCAGTACTTC. This chain uses TRBV7-9 with TRBJ2-5; D is unresolved. This CDR3 is 15 amino acids long. From germline, CDR1 is SEHNR and CDR2 FQNEAQ (reference sequence). V lost 6 bases and J lost 1, with 15 bases in between. Complete variable domain (other parts from reference TRBV7-9 and TRBJ2-5): DTGVSQNPRHKITKRGQNVTFRCDPISEHNRLYWYRQTLGQGPEFLTYFQNEAQLEKSRLLSDRFSAERPKGSFSTLEIQRTEQGDSAMYLCASSSGVSFQETQYFGPGTRLLVL.

The chain carries TRBV7-9 and TRBJ1-5; D may be TRBD1 (5 bases). Germline V lookup: CDR1 SEHNR, CDR2 FQNEAQ (reference sequence). This CDR3 is built from 14 residues. The V end lost 3 bases, the J end lost 7 bases, and 13 bases lay between the germline ends. CDR3 region: CASSFKGRGQPQHF. As DNA, the CDR3 is TGTGCCAGCAGCTTTAAGGGGCGTGGGCAGCCCCAGCATTTT. Full variable domain (rest looked up from reference TRBV7-9 and TRBJ1-5): DTGVSQNPRHKITKRGQNVTFRCDPISEHNRLYWYRQTLGQGPEFLTYFQNEAQLEKSRLLSDRFSAERPKGSFSTLEIQRTEQGDSAMYLCASSFKGRGQPQHFGDGTRLSIL.

The rearrangement uses TRBV20-1 and TRBJ2-6; 10 bases align to TRBD1. With 0 bases clipped from V and 3 bases from J, the junction kept 8 bases outside the gene matches. CDR3 length equals 18 residues. CDR1 and CDR2 (germline): DFQATT, SNEGSKA (reference sequence). CDR3 amino acids: CSARDKRQGANGANVLTF. In DNA, the CDR3 is TGCAGTGCTAGAGATAAAAGACAGGGGGCTAATGGGGCCAACGTCCTGACTTTC.

This clonotype was observed a handful of times. V and J are TRBV20-1 and TRBJ2-3; TRBD2 agrees at 7 bases. Germline V gene sequence: CDR1 DFQATT, CDR2 SNEGSKA (reference sequence). The CDR3 is 16 residues long. V lost 6 bases to trimming and J lost 6 bases; unmatched junction nucleotides: 18. DNA for the CDR3: TGCAGTGCCACCCAAGTCGGTTACTCCGGGGGGGATACGCAGTATTTT. The encoded protein is CSATQVGYSGGDTQYF.

The chain joins TRBV6-2 or TRBV6-3 to TRBJ2-2; 7 bases map to TRBD2. The CDR3 is 17 residues long. CDR1 is MNHEY and CDR2 is SVGEGT in the germline V gene. J gave up 3 bases and V 2 bases, and 9 bases lay outside the gene matches. The CDR3, as DNA: TGTGCCAGCAGTTACCTCGCAGGGAGGGTGGACACCGGGGAGCTGTTTTTT. This encodes CASSYLAGRVDTGELFF.

This chain uses TRBV12-3 or TRBV12-4 with TRBJ2-6; TRBD1 agrees at 8 bases. The CDR3 runs to 16 residues. Trimming cost V 6 bases and J 4 bases; bases outside gene matches: 8. The chain's CDR3 is CASSLQQGDGANVLTF. Here the CDR3 DNA reads TGTGCCAGCAGCCTTCAACAGGGGGACGGGGCCAACGTCCTGACTTTC.

A few counts support this clonotype. The CDR3: CASSPRGQLKSNQPQHF. Written as DNA, the CDR3 is TGTGCCAGCAGCCCTAGGGGACAGCTGAAGAGCAATCAGCCCCAGCATTTT. V and J are TRBV7-3 and TRBJ1-5; 7 bases match TRBD1. Germline loops: CDR1 SGHTA, CDR2 FQGTGA. V dropped 5 bases and J dropped 1; count of bases not matched to a gene: 11. The CDR3 extends over 17 amino acids.

V gene TRBV7-9 combines with J gene TRBJ2-5; weak D call: TRBD2 (5 bases). Deletions cut 11 bases from V and 2 bases from J, with 9 bases between. Per germline, CDR1 SEHNR and CDR2 FQNEAQ (reference sequence). The CDR3 totals 11 residues. The CDR3: CAAGRQETQYF. CDR3 DNA sequence: TGTGCCGCGGGCAGACAAGAGACCCAGTACTTC.

Only a few counts were recorded for this clonotype. The V and J genes are TRBV7-2 and TRBJ2-1, with 7 bases lining up with TRBD2. Germline trimming cut 6 bases from V and 9 bases from J; bases unmatched to any gene: 14. This CDR3 contains 15 residues. Germline V gene data show CDR1 as SGHTA and CDR2 as FQGNSA. CDR3 in amino acids: CASRGGLELGGEQFF. DNA of the CDR3: TGTGCCAGCAGGGGTGGACTAGAGTTGGGTGGTGAGCAGTTCTTC.